The 16 T cell receptor beta chains reported below all come from one sample, sequenced in a study of control samples from healthy donors and cancer patients. Generated by immunoSEQ multiplex PCR, the TCRdb table keeps only in-frame clones and is missing some. The sample consists of roughly 30,000 clones, 79% of them appearing once. Sample: PBMCs. The receptor set was obtained from a man between 60 and 75 years old with head and neck cancer.

The chain has TRBV5-4 and TRBJ1-1, with D maybe TRBD1 (5 bases). The CDR3 runs 15 residues. V was clipped by 3 bases and J by 6 bases, with 18 bases between them. Germline lookup yields CDR1 SGHNT and CDR2 YYREEE (reference sequence). CDR3: CASSSKDTRTPEAFF. DNA of the CDR3: TGTGCCAGCAGCTCCAAGGACACTAGAACCCCTGAAGCTTTCTTT.

Worth noting for this clone: This CDR3 is also generated by other DNA sequences in the sample. This chain uses TRBV6-5 with TRBJ2-7; TRBD1 might be the D (5 bases). V lost 9 bases to trimming and J lost 2 bases, with 17 bases between them. Germline CDR1 is MNHEY and CDR2 is SVGAGI. CDR3 length: 14 amino acids. CDR3 DNA: TGTGCCAGTAGCCCCCGCCAGGGTGCCTACGAGCAGTACTTC. It is translated as CASSPRQGAYEQYF.

In its sample, this clone was seen a few times. This chain joins TRBV4-2 and TRBJ1-1, with D possibly matching TRBD1 (5 bases). The germline gives CDR1 LGHNA, CDR2 YNFKEQ. The CDR3 covers 14 residues. The V end lost 7 bases, the J end lost 0 bases, and 12 bases lay between the germline ends. Here the CDR3 reads CASNSGQVNTEAFF. The DNA for the CDR3 is TGTGCCAGCAACTCAGGGCAGGTGAACACTGAAGCTTTCTTT.

V gene TRBV19 combines with J gene TRBJ1-2; 7 bases line up with TRBD1. CDR1 is LNHDA and CDR2 is SQIVND in the germline V gene (reference sequence). The CDR3 length is 15 residues. The V and J ends lost 5 bases and 4 bases, in that order; junction bases with no gene match: 10. CDR3 residues: CASSLGQRTVYGYTF. The CDR3 DNA reads TGTGCCAGTAGTTTGGGACAGCGGACTGTCTATGGCTACACCTTC. Full variable domain (missing parts from reference TRBV19 and TRBJ1-2): DGGITQSPKYLFRKEGQNVTLSCEQNLNHDAMYWYRQDPGQGLRLIYYSQIVNDFQKGDIAEGYSVSREKKESFPLTVTSAQKNPTAFYLCASSLGQRTVYGYTFGSGTRLTVV.

The chain recombines TRBV6-1 with TRBJ1-1; 9 nucleotides line up with TRBD1. V trimming: 3 bases; J trimming: 7 bases; junction bases outside the gene matches: 9. The CDR3 is 15 amino acids. Germline CDR1 and CDR2: MNHNS and SASEGT. CDR3 sequence: CASSDIQGAANEAFF. CDR3 DNA sequence: TGTGCCAGCAGTGATATACAGGGGGCCGCTAATGAAGCTTTCTTT.

The chain recombines TRBV4-2 with TRBJ2-1; 7 bases map to TRBD2. CDR3 length equals 14 residues. The V and J ends lost 0 bases and 9 bases, in that order; junction bases with no gene match: 5. The V gene's germline CDR1 is LGHNA and CDR2 YNFKEQ. CDR3 sequence reads: CASSQEVGRREQFF. The CDR3 region has the DNA TGTGCCAGCAGCCAAGAGGTCGGGAGGCGTGAGCAGTTCTTC.

This chain joins TRBV10-1 and TRBJ2-7; TRBD1 matches at 9 bases. The CDR3 covers 15 residues. V lost 3 bases to trimming and J lost 3 bases; unmatched junction nucleotides: 6. Germline V CDR1 and CDR2: WNHNN, SYGVQD (reference sequence). The CDR3 DNA reads TGCGCCAGCAGTGACACCGGGACAGGGCTCTACGAGCAGTACTTC. Protein sequence: CASSDTGTGLYEQYF.

V and J are TRBV27 and TRBJ1-5, with D unclear. Germline-derived CDR1 and CDR2 are MNHEY and SMNVEV (reference sequence). V gave up 3 bases and J gave up 7 bases, with 7 bases separating them. This CDR3 has 12 residues. The DNA of the CDR3 is TGTGCCAGCAGTTTTTCGGGCCAGCCCCAGCATTTT. Translating gives CASSFSGQPQHF.

The gene calls are TRBV11-2 and TRBJ1-1, with D uncertain. In germline, CDR1 is SGHAT, CDR2 FQNNGV. V was clipped by 5 bases and J by 1 base, with 20 bases between them. This CDR3 is 17 amino acids long. DNA of the CDR3: TGTGCCAGCAGCCCCATCCCCCCTCCTACTAGGAACACTGAAGCTTTCTTT. This translates into CASSPIPPPTRNTEAFF.

This clone was found a few times. This chain links TRBV6-5 with TRBJ1-1, with TRBD1 identical over 10 bases. The CDR3 loop spans 15 amino acids. Germline V gene lookup returns CDR1 MNHEY and CDR2 SVGAGI. The ends lost 6 bases at V and 1 base at J; junction bases unmatched: 5. The CDR3 region has the DNA TGTGCCAGCAGGGTGAGGGACAGGGGGAACACTGAAGCTTTCTTT. Amino acid sequence: CASRVRDRGNTEAFF.

The chain recombines TRBV27 with TRBJ2-5; possibly TRBD2 for D (6 bases). Germline CDR1 MNHEY, CDR2 SMNVEV (reference sequence). This CDR3 has 13 residues. V lost 6 bases, J lost 4 bases, and 12 bases lay in between. The CDR3 loop is CASRPVGGETQYF. The CDR3 bases are TGTGCCAGCAGACCGGTGGGAGGAGAGACCCAGTACTTC.

The chain couples TRBV2 to TRBJ2-2, with D hard to call. The CDR3 totals 15 residues. V was cut by 8 bases and J by 7 bases, with 20 bases left in between. Germline V lookup: CDR1 SNHLY, CDR2 FYNNEI. Here the CDR3 DNA reads TGTGCCAGCGGAAGGAGAATGAACACGGGCGGGGAGCTGTTTTTT. As protein: CASGRRMNTGGELFF.

The chain couples TRBV6-2 or TRBV6-3 to TRBJ1-2; D is unresolved. The CDR3 length is 15 residues. Germline-derived CDR1 and CDR2 are MNHEY and SVGEGT. V lost 2 bases, J lost 0 bases, and 10 bases lay in between. The CDR3 DNA reads TGTGCCAGCAGTTACGGGTCAGTTGCTAACTATGGCTACACCTTC. It is translated as CASSYGSVANYGYTF.

The chain is built from TRBV27 and TRBJ1-3; D remains unclear. The ends were cut back, 2 bases at V and 0 bases at J, with 8 bases in the middle. CDR1 and CDR2 from the germline V gene are MNHEY and SMNVEV (reference sequence). The CDR3 sequence is 15 residues long. The CDR3, as DNA: TGTGCCAGCAGTTTACGGGGTACCTCTGGAAACACCATATATTTT. It yields the protein CASSLRGTSGNTIYF.

This clone was recorded a few times. This chain joins TRBV6-5 and TRBJ1-6, with unresolved D. V was cut by 2 bases and J by 8 bases, with 7 bases left in between. The CDR3 is 13 amino acids. Germline assignment: CDR1 MNHEY and CDR2 SVGAGI. CDR3 coding DNA: TGTGCCAGCAGTTACGAGGCTTATTCACCCCTCCACTTT. This sequence encodes CASSYEAYSPLHF.

The V gene is TRBV4-1, the J gene TRBJ1-3; a possible D gene is TRBD1 (6 bases). The CDR3 consists of 16 residues. V was clipped by 0 bases and J by 4 bases, with 13 bases between them. Germline CDR1 reads MGHRA; CDR2 reads YSYEKL. As DNA, the CDR3 is TGCGCCAGCAGCCAAGAAGCCCCAGGGGCGGGAAACACCATATATTTT. This encodes CASSQEAPGAGNTIYF.